This TCR beta chain was found in a study of persistence of HIV-infected CD4 T cells. Study results and caveats: Antigen-responding cells were enriched for degenerate expanded CDR3beta sequences. TCR oligoclonality correlated with proviral oligoclonality in the same sorted populations.

An overlapping HIV-1 Gag peptide pool stimulated these cells at about 0.94 ug/peptide/mL. Sorted nonresponding memory CD4+ T cells were CD40L-negative, CD69-negative, CD45RO-high. Donors were HIV-1-infected adults who began suppressive ART during chronic infection. Plasma HIV-1 RNA stayed below 50 copies/mL for at least 4 years. The libraries were made with immunoSEQ version 4 in survey mode. Clones were read by immunoSEQ multiplex PCR, and TCRdb kept only the in-frame ones, dropping some. This table holds about 40,000 clones, about 80% found once. Details on this clone: Its specificity is unknown.

This CDR3 spans 13 amino acids. The V end lost 2 bases, the J end lost 4 bases, and 8 bases lay between the germline ends. CDR1 and CDR2 (germline): MNHEY, SVGAGI. Sample: CD4+ T cells sorted from PBMCs after approximately 20-hour stimulation, taken from a patient who received antiretroviral therapy. The chain joins TRBV6-5 to TRBJ1-2; D remains ambiguous. The clonotype originates from an adult man with HIV who was CMV-seropositive. CDR3 sequence reads: CASSYGGSYGYTF. As DNA, the CDR3 is TGTGCCAGCAGTTACGGAGGGTCCTATGGCTACACCTTC.